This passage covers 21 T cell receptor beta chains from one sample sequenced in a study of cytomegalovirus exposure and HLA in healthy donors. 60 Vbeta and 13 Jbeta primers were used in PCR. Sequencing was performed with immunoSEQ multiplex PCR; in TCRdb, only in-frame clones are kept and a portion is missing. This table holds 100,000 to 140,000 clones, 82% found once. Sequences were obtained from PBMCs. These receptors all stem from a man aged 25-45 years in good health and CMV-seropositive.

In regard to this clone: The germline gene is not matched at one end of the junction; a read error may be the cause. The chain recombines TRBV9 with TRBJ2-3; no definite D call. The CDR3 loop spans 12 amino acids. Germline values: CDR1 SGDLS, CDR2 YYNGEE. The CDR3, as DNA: TGTGCCAGCAGCCCTCACACAGATACGCGGTATTTT. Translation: CASSPHTDTRYF.

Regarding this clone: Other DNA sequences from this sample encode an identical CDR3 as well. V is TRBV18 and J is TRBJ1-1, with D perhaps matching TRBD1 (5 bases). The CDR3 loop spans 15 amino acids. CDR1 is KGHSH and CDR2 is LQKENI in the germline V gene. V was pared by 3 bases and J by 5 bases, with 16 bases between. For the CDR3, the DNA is TGTGCCAGCTCACCTCAGGGAGGGCTCGGGACTGAAGCTTTCTTT. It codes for CASSPQGGLGTEAFF.

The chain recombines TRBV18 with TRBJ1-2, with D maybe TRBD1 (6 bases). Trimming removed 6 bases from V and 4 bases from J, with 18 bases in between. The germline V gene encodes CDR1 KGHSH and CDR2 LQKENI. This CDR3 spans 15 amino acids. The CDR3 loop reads CASSDTGNPPYGYTF. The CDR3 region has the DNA TGTGCCAGCTCGGACACAGGGAACCCTCCCTATGGCTACACCTTC. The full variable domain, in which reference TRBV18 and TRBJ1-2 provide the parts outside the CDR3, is NAGVMQNPRHLVRRRGQEARLRCSPMKGHSHVYWYRQLPEEGLKFMVYLQKENIIDESGMPKERFSAEFPKEGPSILRIQQVVRGDSAAYFCASSDTGNPPYGYTFGSGTRLTVV.

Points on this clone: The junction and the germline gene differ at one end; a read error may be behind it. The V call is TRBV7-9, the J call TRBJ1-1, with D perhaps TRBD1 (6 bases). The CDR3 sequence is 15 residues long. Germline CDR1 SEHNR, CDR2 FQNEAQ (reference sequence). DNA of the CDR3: TGTTCCAGCAGCTCGGGGCAGGGGCTGAACACTGAAGCTTTCTTT. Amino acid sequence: CSSSSGQGLNTEAFF. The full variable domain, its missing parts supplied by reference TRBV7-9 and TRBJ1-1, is DTGVSQNPRHKITKRGQNVTFRCDPISEHNRLYWYRQTLGQGPEFLTYFQNEAQLEKSRLLSDRFSAERPKGSFSTLEIQRTEQGDSAMYLCSSSSGQGLNTEAFFGQGTRLTVV.

The CDR3 sequence: CASQGPGELFF. CDR3 DNA sequence: TGTGCCAGCCAGGGGCCCGGGGAGCTGTTTTTT. The chain links TRBV19 to TRBJ2-2, with D tentatively TRBD1 (6 bases). The germline V gene has CDR1 LNHDA and CDR2 SQIVND (reference sequence). The CDR3 totals 11 residues. Trimming stripped 9 bases from V and 6 bases from J, with 8 bases between. Drawing the rest from reference TRBV19 and TRBJ2-2, the complete variable domain is DGGITQSPKYLFRKEGQNVTLSCEQNLNHDAMYWYRQDPGQGLRLIYYSQIVNDFQKGDIAEGYSVSREKKESFPLTVTSAQKNPTAFYLCASQGPGELFFGEGSRLTVL.

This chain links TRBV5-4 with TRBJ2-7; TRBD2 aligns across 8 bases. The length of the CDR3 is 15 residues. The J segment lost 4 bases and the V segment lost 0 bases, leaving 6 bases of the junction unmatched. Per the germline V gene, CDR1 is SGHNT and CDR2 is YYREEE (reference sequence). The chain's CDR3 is CASSLELAGLYEQYF. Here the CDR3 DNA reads TGTGCCAGCAGCTTGGAATTAGCGGGGTTGTACGAGCAGTACTTC.

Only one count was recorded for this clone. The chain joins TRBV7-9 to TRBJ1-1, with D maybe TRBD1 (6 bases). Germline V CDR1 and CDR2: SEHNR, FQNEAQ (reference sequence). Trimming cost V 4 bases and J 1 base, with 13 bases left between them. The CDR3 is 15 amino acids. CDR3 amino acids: CASSSRDIRNTEAFF. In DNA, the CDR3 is TGTGCCAGCAGCTCGAGGGACATAAGGAACACTGAAGCTTTCTTT.

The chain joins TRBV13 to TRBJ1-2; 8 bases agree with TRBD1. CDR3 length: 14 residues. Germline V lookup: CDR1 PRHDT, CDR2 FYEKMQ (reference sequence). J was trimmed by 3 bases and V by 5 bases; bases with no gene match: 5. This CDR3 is CASSPRGRDYGYTF. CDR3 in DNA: TGTGCCAGCAGCCCCAGGGGGCGCGACTATGGCTACACCTTC.

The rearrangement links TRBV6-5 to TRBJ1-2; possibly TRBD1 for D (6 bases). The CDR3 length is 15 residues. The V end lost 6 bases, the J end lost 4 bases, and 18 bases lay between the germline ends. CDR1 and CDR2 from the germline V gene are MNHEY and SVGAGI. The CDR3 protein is CASRSTDSSGYGYTF. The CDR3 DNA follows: TGTGCCAGCAGAAGCACGGACAGCTCCGGCTATGGCTACACCTTC.

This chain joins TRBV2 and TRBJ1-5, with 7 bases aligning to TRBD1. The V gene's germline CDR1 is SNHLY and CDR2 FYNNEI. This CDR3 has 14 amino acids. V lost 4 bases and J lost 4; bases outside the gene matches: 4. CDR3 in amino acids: CASSVGGLNQPQHF. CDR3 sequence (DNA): TGTGCCAGCAGTGTAGGGGGCCTAAATCAGCCCCAGCATTTT.

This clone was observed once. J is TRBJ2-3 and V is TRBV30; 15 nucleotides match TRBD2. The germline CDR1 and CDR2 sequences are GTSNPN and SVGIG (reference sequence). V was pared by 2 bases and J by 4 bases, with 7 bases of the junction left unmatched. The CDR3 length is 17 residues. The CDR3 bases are TGTGCCTGGAGTCCTCCGGGACTAGCGGGGGGCCCAGATACGCAGTATTTT. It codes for CAWSPPGLAGGPDTQYF.

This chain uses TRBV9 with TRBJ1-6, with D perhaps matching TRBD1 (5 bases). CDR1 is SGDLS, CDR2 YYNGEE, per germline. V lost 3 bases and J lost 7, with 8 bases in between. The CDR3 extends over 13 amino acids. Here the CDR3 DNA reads TGTGCCAGCAGCGGGGACTTGAATTCACCCCTCCACTTT. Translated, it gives CASSGDLNSPLHF.

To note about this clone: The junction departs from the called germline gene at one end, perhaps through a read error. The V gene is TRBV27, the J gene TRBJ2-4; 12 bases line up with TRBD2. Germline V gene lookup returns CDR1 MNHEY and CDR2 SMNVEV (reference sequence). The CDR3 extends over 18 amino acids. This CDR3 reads CASRETSGGRLAKNSQYF. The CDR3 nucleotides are TGTGCCAGCAGGGAGACTAGCGGGGGACGTCTAGCCAAAAACAGTCAGTACTTC.

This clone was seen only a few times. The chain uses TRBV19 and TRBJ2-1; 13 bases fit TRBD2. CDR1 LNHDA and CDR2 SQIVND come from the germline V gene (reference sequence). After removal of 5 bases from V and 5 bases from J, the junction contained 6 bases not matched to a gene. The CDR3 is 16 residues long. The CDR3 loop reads CASSFQTSGGHNEQFF. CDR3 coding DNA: TGTGCCAGTAGTTTCCAGACTAGCGGGGGGCACAATGAGCAGTTCTTC.

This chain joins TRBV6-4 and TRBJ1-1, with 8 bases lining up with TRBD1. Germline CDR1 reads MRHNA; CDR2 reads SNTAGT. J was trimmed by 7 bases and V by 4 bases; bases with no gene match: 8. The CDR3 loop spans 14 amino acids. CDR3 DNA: TGTGCCAGCAGTGCCTCGGGACAGGCGTATGAAGCTTTCTTT. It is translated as CASSASGQAYEAFF.

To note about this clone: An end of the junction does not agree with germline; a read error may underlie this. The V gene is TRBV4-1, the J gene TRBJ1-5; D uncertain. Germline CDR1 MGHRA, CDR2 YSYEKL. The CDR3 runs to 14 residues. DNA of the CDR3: TGCGCCAGCAGCCGGCCGGGATCTAATCAACCCCAGCATTTT. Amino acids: CASSRPGSNQPQHF.

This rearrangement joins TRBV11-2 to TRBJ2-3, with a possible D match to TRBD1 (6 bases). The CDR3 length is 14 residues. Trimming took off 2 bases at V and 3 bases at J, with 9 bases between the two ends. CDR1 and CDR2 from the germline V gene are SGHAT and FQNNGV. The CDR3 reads CASSLSRGTDTQYF. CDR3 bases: TGTGCCAGCAGCTTAAGTAGGGGGACAGATACGCAGTATTTT.

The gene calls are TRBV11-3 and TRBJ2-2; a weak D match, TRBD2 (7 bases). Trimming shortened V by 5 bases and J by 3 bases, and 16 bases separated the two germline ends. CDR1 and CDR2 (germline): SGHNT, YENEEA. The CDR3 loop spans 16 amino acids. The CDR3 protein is CASSAEGGMDTGELFF. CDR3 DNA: TGTGCCAGCAGCGCGGAGGGGGGGATGGACACCGGGGAGCTGTTTTTT.

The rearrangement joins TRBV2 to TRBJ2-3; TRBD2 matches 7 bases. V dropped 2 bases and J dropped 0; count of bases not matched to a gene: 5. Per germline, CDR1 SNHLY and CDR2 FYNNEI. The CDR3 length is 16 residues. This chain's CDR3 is CASSEWGGPSTDTQYF. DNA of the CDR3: TGTGCCAGCAGTGAATGGGGGGGACCTAGCACAGATACGCAGTATTTT.

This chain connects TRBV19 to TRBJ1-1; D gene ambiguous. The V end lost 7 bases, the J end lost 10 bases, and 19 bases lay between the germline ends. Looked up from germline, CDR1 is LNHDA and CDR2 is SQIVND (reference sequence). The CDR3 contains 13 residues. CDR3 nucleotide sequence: TGTGCCAGTACCGCTGAAGGGAAGCGGGGAGCTTTCTTT. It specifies CASTAEGKRGAFF.

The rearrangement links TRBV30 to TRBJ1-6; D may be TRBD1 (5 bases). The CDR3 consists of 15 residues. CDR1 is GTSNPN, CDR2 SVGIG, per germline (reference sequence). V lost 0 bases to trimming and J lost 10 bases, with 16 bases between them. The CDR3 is CAWSVLATGGSPLHF. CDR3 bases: TGTGCCTGGAGTGTCCTCGCGACGGGGGGATCACCCCTCCACTTT.